What follows describes a single T cell receptor beta chain. Its antigen is still unknown. Following RNA extraction, reverse transcription yielded cDNA that acted as the sequencing template. TCRdb keeps only in-frame clones here, not all; method: immunoSEQ multiplex PCR. The profile shows some 170,000 clones, about 63% of them singletons. The CDR3 consists of 14 residues. Germline V lookup: CDR1 SGHDT, CDR2 YYEEEE. V shed 4 bases and J 6 bases; nucleotides not matched to a gene: 6. These data come from a study of CD8+ T cells in alopecia areata. Overall study findings and caveats: Shared TCR sequences were less clear between patients than in mice, possibly partly from HLA diversity.

This chain links TRBV5-6 with TRBJ1-5; 8 nucleotides agree with TRBD1. The TCR sequence derives from a human donor with alopecia areata. This sample comprised CD4+ T cells sorted from blood, obtained at week 0. CDR3 nucleotide sequence: TGTGCCAGCAGCCAGACAGGGGTCGGTCAGCCCCAGCATTTT. It encodes CASSQTGVGQPQHF.